The 3 T cell receptor beta chains in this list originate from one sample, sequenced in a study of cytomegalovirus exposure and HLA in healthy donors. Researchers ran the PCR with 60 Vbeta and 13 Jbeta primers. Generated by immunoSEQ multiplex PCR, the TCRdb table keeps only in-frame clones and is missing some. The data show some 190,000 clones, with 60% to 85% seen just once and about 1.5% held by the top ten. The sequenced sample was PBMCs. These receptors all stem from a woman between 18 and 29 years old in good health and CMV-seronegative.

This chain links TRBV11-3 with TRBJ2-5; 11 bases line up with TRBD2. This CDR3 region has 17 residues. V was clipped by 1 base and J by 5 bases; unmatched bases: 9. Germline V CDR1 and CDR2: SGHNT, YENEEA. The CDR3 reads CASSLGVGLAGGETQYF. The CDR3 region has the DNA TGTGCCAGCAGCTTAGGTGTCGGGCTAGCGGGAGGTGAGACCCAGTACTTC.

The rearrangement joins TRBV6-5 to TRBJ2-3; TRBD2 might be the D (7 bases). The CDR3 contains 15 residues. V was shortened by 2 bases and J by 1 base, with 10 bases between the two germline ends. Germline CDR1 and CDR2: MNHEY and SVGAGI. The CDR3 protein is CASSYRGARTDTQYF. The CDR3 DNA reads TGTGCCAGCAGTTACCGGGGGGCTCGCACAGATACGCAGTATTTT.

The chain uses TRBV6-4 and TRBJ2-7; TRBD1 might be the D (6 bases). CDR3 length: 13 amino acids. V dropped 4 bases and J dropped 7 bases, with 14 bases sitting between them. In germline, CDR1 is MRHNA, CDR2 SNTAGT. CDR3 coding DNA: TGTGCCAGCAGTGTGGAGACAGGTGAGGAGCAGTACTTC. Protein product: CASSVETGEEQYF.